Listed below are T cell receptor beta chains from one sample, sequenced in a study of T cell changes during pregnancy in multiple sclerosis. Assay used: immunoSEQ multiplex PCR; TCRdb lists only in-frame clones, some missing. The data hold 25,000 to 30,000 clones, with 89% observed a single time. The starting material was CD8+ T cells from peripheral blood mononuclear cells, obtained after pregnancy. The receptors here all came from a female donor with multiple sclerosis, enrolled in a pregnancy study. The CDR3 runs from the conserved cysteine through the conserved F or W. D genes are given only for firm matches. Rows give clone size only sometimes, using once, few, many, or a class for an expanded clone.

TRBD2,TRBV5-8,TRBJ2-7,16,.,CASSSPVRGGSYEQYF,TGTGCCAGCAGCTCACCCGTCCGGGGGGGCTCCTACGAGCAGTACTTC
TRBD1,TRBV5-6,TRBJ2-7,16,.,CASSSLGQGTIYEQYF,TGTGCCAGCAGCAGCCTGGGACAGGGAACGATCTACGAGCAGTACTTC
TRBD1,TRBV29-1,TRBJ2-7,13,.,CSAGNRGPNEQYF,TGCAGCGCTGGGAACAGGGGCCCCAACGAGCAGTACTTC
TRBD2,TRBV6-5,TRBJ2-1,15,.,CASSSFSGRINEQFF,TGTGCCAGCAGTTCTTTTAGCGGGAGGATCAATGAGCAGTTCTTC
.,TRBV7-9,TRBJ2-7,16,.,CASSLSVGLMTYEQYF,TGTGCCAGCAGCTTGAGTGTGGGACTCATGACCTACGAGCAGTACTTC
TRBD1,TRBV5-1,TRBJ2-4,15,.,CASSSLQGSLDIQYF,TGCGCCAGCAGCTCCCTACAGGGGTCCTTGGACATTCAGTACTTC
.,TRBV2,TRBJ1-4,14,.,CASSMMVSDEKLFF,TGTGCCAGCAGTATGATGGTATCGGATGAAAAACTGTTTTTT
.,TRBV27,TRBJ2-1,12,once,CASSFGVAPPFF,TGTGCCAGCAGTTTCGGGGTAGCGCCCCCCTTCTTC
.,TRBV6-6,TRBJ2-3,13,.,CASSLTRTDTQYF,TGTGCCAGCAGTTTGACACGCACAGATACGCAGTATTTT
TRBD2,TRBV7-2,TRBJ2-7,14,.,CASSLGDYSYEQYF,TGTGCCAGCAGCTTGGGGGACTATTCCTACGAGCAGTACTTC
TRBD2,TRBV10-2,TRBJ2-3,14,.,CASSGSGITDTQYF,TGCGCCAGCAGTGGTAGCGGGATCACAGATACGCAGTATTTT